What follows is one TCR beta chain and its context. This record comes from a study of blood T cell repertoires in COVID-19. In the study's own analysis: The authors estimated nucleated cell counts from reference gene primer amplification. Profiled with immunoSEQ multiplex PCR; TCRdb holds only in-frame clones, not every one. V and J calls and clone size come straight from that table; D and trimming were deduced from the DNA. Altogether around 67,000 clones are present, around 86% being singletons, with the ten largest covering just over 8%. Germline V gives CDR1 SGDLS, CDR2 YYNGEE. Deletions cut 4 bases from V and 2 bases from J, with 16 bases between. The CDR3 totals 16 residues.

Sequenced: peripheral blood. The receptor's source is a man aged 50 or older with active COVID-19. The chain recombines TRBV9 with TRBJ1-3; D might be TRBD1 (6 bases). CDR3 coding DNA: TGTGCCAGCAGCCCCGGGACACCCAGGGCTGGAAACACCATATATTTT. Protein: CASSPGTPRAGNTIYF. Full variable domain (missing parts from reference TRBV9 and TRBJ1-3): DSGVTQTPKHLITATGQRVTLRCSPRSGDLSVYWYQQSLDQGLQFLIQYYNGEERAKGNILERFSAQQFPDLHSELNLSSLELGDSALYFCASSPGTPRAGNTIYFGEGSWLTVV.